Following are 6 T cell receptor beta chains from one sample sequenced in a study of T cells in Graves' hyperthyroidism and ophthalmopathy. Researchers took RNA transcripts and amplified the TCR beta CDR3 regions from them. The TCR CDR3 first-round RT-PCR relied on the HTBI primer set. TCRdb used MiXCR to reprocess the multiplex PCR reads, holding one entry per CDR3 protein. The data hold more than 300,000 distinct CDR3 sequences, with roughly 20% observed a single time. The sequencing sample was made of blood. Receptors were obtained from a man aged 18 to 30 with Graves' ophthalmopathy.

A remark on this clonotype: A single base is all that separates this from a far larger clone, so a read error is likely. The rearrangement joins TRBV28 to TRBJ1-1, with D unclear. The CDR3 runs to 11 residues. CDR1 and CDR2 (germline): MDHEN, SYDVKM. The CDR3 nucleotides read TGTGCCAGCGGTTTTTTAACTGAAGCTTTCTTT. Translation gives CASGFLTEAFF.

The rearrangement links TRBV19 to TRBJ2-6; 7 bases agree with TRBD1. Germline CDR1 LNHDA, CDR2 SQIVND (reference sequence). The junction had 11 bases not matched to a gene; V was cut back by 3 bases and J by 6 bases. The CDR3 is 17 amino acids. CDR3 amino acids: CASSILGQDPSANVLTF. The CDR3 nucleotides read TGTGCCAGTAGTATTCTCGGACAGGACCCTTCGGCCAACGTCCTGACTTTC.

This CDR3 is CASSLMGTGYEKLFF. As DNA, the CDR3 is TGTGCCAGCAGCTTAATGGGGACAGGGTATGAAAAACTGTTTTTT. The rearrangement uses TRBV7-3 and TRBJ1-4; 9 nucleotides line up with TRBD1. This CDR3 has 15 residues. The junction had 3 bases not matched to a gene; V was cut back by 1 base and J by 6 bases. Germline V gene sequence: CDR1 SGHTA, CDR2 FQGTGA.

In regard to this clonotype: A clone one base away is much larger, so this may be a read error. The V gene is TRBV5-1, the J gene TRBJ1-1; D is unclear. Germline V gene sequence: CDR1 SGHRS, CDR2 YFSETQ. CDR3 length equals 16 residues. This chain's CDR3 is CASGFDGRVGNTEAFF. The CDR3 DNA reads TGCGCCAGCGGCTTCGACGGAAGGGTAGGGAACACTGAAGCTTTCTTT. Full variable domain (missing parts from reference TRBV5-1 and TRBJ1-1): KAGVTQTPRYLIKTRGQQVTLSCSPISGHRSVSWYQQTPGQGLQFLFEYFSETQRNKGNFPGRFSGRQFSNSRSEMNVSTLELGDSALYLCASGFDGRVGNTEAFFGQGTRLTVV.

This clonotype was recorded many times. The J gene is TRBJ1-1, the V gene TRBV2; 7 bases map to TRBD1. The trim removed 10 bases at V and 6 bases at J, leaving 11 bases unmatched. Germline CDR1 and CDR2: SNHLY and FYNNEI. CDR3 length: 13 amino acids. The DNA of the CDR3 is TGTGCCACCGCCTCACAGGGGTGGGCTGAAGCTTTCTTT. This sequence encodes CATASQGWAEAFF.

This clonotype was observed many times. The V gene is TRBV13, the J gene TRBJ2-7; perhaps TRBD2 as D (5 bases). The V gene's germline CDR1 is PRHDT and CDR2 FYEKMQ (reference sequence). Between the trimmed V and J ends, which lost 5 bases and 2 bases, there was a span of 13 bases. This CDR3 has 14 amino acids. The CDR3 sequence is CASSPTGKAYEQYF. DNA of the CDR3: TGTGCCAGCAGCCCGACCGGGAAAGCCTACGAGCAGTACTTC.